The rows below give T cell receptor beta chains drawn from one sample of a study of blood T cells in healthy people across ages. TCRdb used MiXCR to reprocess the 5' RACE reads, holding one entry per CDR3 protein. The table includes some 890,000 distinct CDR3 sequences, approximately 32% detected once. This same sample was also taken into another study, of T cells of mothers and their children.

Sample: blood. The receptors originated from a woman aged 40-49 years in good health. Each CDR3 is given with its conserved first and last residue. A D gene is named only where the DNA matches it firmly. Size values are once, few and many counts, or a class for expanded clones, and some rows have none.

length	D	V	J	size	DNA	CDR3
15	TRBD1	TRBV12-3/TRBV12-4	TRBJ1-1	NA	TGTGCCAGCGGGGGAGGGACAGTTTTGAACACTGAAGCTTTCTTT	CASGGGTVLNTEAFF
17	TRBD2	TRBV12-3/TRBV12-4	TRBJ2-3	NA	TGTGCCAGCGGTCCTCGCGGGGGGTTGACGGTTACAGATACGCAGTATTTT	CASGPRGGLTVTDTQYF
13	NA	TRBV18	TRBJ2-4	few	TGTGCCAGCTCATCCTCACGTGGAAACATTCAGTACTTC	CASSSSRGNIQYF
13	NA	TRBV24-1	TRBJ1-5	NA	TGTGCCACCCAGGGTAATAGCAATCGGCCCCAGCATTTT	CATQGNSNRPQHF
13	NA	TRBV14	TRBJ1-5	few	TGTGCCAGCAGCCAAGATTATAATCAGCCCCAGCATTTT	CASSQDYNQPQHF
14	NA	TRBV5-1	TRBJ2-2	NA	TGCGCCAGCAGCTTAAGGACAGTCACCGGGGAGCTGTTTTTT	CASSLRTVTGELFF
16	TRBD2	TRBV28	TRBJ2-7	many	TGTGCCAGCAACTTGGGACTAGCGGGGGACCCCTACGAGCAGTACTTC	CASNLGLAGDPYEQYF
16	NA	TRBV12-3/TRBV12-4	TRBJ2-7	few	TGTGCCAGCAGCCAGGGGTTCCCCCGGTGGGGCTACGAGCAGTACTTC	CASSQGFPRWGYEQYF
17	NA	TRBV4-3	TRBJ1-4	NA	TGCGCCAGCAGCCAAGGTGGAAAGTCTGCAACTAATGAAAAACTGTTTTTT	CASSQGGKSATNEKLFF
17	NA	TRBV20-1	TRBJ2-7	NA	TGCAGTGCTAGAGGGAACCCGACGGGGACCGAGACCTACGAGCAGTACTTC	CSARGNPTGTETYEQYF
14	TRBD2	TRBV15	TRBJ2-1	many	TGTGCCACCAGCAGAGATGGGGGGGGACGCGAGCAGTTCTTC	CATSRDGGGREQFF
17	NA	TRBV18	TRBJ2-1	NA	TGTGCCAGCTCACCTAAAAGGGCCCCGAGCTCCTACAATGAGCAGTTCTTC	CASSPKRAPSSYNEQFF
15	NA	TRBV4-1	TRBJ1-1	NA	TGCGCCAGCAGCCAACGGGGGGGGCGTGGCACTGAAGCTTTCTTT	CASSQRGGRGTEAFF
17	NA	TRBV2	TRBJ2-1	NA	TGTGCCAGCAGTGAAAACTCGGCAGGGAGCTCCTACAATGAGCAGTTCTTC	CASSENSAGSSYNEQFF
13	NA	TRBV20-1	TRBJ2-1	NA	TGCAGTGCCGGCCAGGGATCTGGGTACGAGCAGTTCTTC	CSAGQGSGYEQFF
15	NA	TRBV27	TRBJ1-1	NA	TGTGCCAGCAGTTTATCGGTAGTGGGGCCCACTGAAGCTTTCTTT	CASSLSVVGPTEAFF
14	NA	TRBV7-2	TRBJ2-5	many	TGTGCCAGCAGCCCCAGGGAGAGGCTAGAGACCCAGTACTTC	CASSPRERLETQYF
18	NA	TRBV3-1	TRBJ2-7	few	TGTGCCAGCAGCGAAAGAGGGTCTTCTAGAAGCTCCTACAATGAGCAGTACTTC	CASSERGSSRSSYNEQYF
15	NA	TRBV4-3	TRBJ1-4	few	TGCGCCGGCAGCCAAGATAAGTCAAAGGGAGAAAAACTGTTTTTT	CAGSQDKSKGEKLFF
15	NA	TRBV4-1	TRBJ2-1	many	TGCGCCAGCAGCCAGCCCTTCCTGGGCCACAATGAGCAGTTCTTC	CASSQPFLGHNEQFF
15	TRBD2	TRBV28	TRBJ2-5	NA	TGTGCCAGCAGGTTACGACTAGCGGGTACAGAGACCCAGTACTTC	CASRLRLAGTETQYF
13	NA	TRBV20-1	TRBJ2-7	NA	TGCAGTGCTAGATTAGACACCACCTACGAGCAGTACTTC	CSARLDTTYEQYF
12	NA	TRBV20-1	TRBJ2-1	few	TGCAGTGCTTCTCATCAGGGGAATGAGCAGTTCTTC	CSASHQGNEQFF
15	NA	TRBV4-1	TRBJ1-1	few	TGCGCCAGCAGCCGTGGCCGGACAGAAGTCCTAGAAGCTTTCTTT	CASSRGRTEVLEAFF
16	NA	TRBV27	TRBJ2-7	many	TGTGCCAGCAGTTCGATTACCGGGTCCTTTCACTACGAGCAGTACTTC	CASSSITGSFHYEQYF
15	NA	TRBV29-1	TRBJ2-1	many	TGCAGCGTCAATTGGGACTTGAGGCGAGGCAATGAGCAGTTCTTC	CSVNWDLRRGNEQFF
16	TRBD2	TRBV6-6	TRBJ2-5	few	TGTGCCAGCAGACAACGGGTTACTAGCGGGGGTAATGAGCAGTACTTC	CASRQRVTSGGNEQYF
14	NA	TRBV4-1	TRBJ1-6	few	TGCGCCAGCAGCCAAGTACAGCGTGAATCACCCCTCCACTTT	CASSQVQRESPLHF